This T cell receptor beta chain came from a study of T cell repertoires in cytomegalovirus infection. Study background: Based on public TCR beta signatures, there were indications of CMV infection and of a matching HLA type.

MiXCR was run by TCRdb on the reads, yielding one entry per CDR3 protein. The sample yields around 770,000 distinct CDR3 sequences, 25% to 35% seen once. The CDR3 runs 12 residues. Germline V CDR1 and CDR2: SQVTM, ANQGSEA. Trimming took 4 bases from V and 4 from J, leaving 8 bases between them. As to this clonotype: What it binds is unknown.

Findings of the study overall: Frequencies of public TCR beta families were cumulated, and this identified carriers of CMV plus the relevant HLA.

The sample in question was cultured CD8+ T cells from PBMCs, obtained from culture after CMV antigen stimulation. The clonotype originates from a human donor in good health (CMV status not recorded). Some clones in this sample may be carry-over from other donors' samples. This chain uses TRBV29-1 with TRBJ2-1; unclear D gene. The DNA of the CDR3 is TGCAGCGTTGGGTGGGAATACAATGAGCAGTTCTTC. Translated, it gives CSVGWEYNEQFF.